One T cell receptor beta chain is described in this entry. Its antigen remains unidentified. No base qualities exist here, and no much larger clone lies one base off it. The data belong to a study of response to subunit inactivated influenza vaccine (dated by TCRdb to the late 2010s). Looking at the study overall: Deep quantitative T cell receptor repertoire profiling was used in the study to track responses to a trivalent subunit inactivated influenza vaccine.

Trimming takes 6 bases off V and 5 bases off J; junction bases not matched to a gene: 9. The CDR3 sequence holds 14 residues, the cysteine and phenylalanine included. Only the CDR3 part of the read is kept: 42 bases, read in frame from the first base. The germline V gene (reference sequence) supplies CDR1 DFQATT and CDR2 SNEGSKA. Overall results and qualifications from the work: The authors proposed that each seasonal influenza vaccination may bring in only a limited number of new T cells.

Receptor amplification or capture employed RT-PCR. The run used an Illumina HiSeq 2500. TCRdb reran the public reads through fastp at Q25 and MiXCR, keeping productive beta chains. Records with the same CDR3 protein are collapsed into one entry carrying the most frequent genes and DNA. The sample records hundreds of thousands of distinct CDR3 sequences, around 11% of which are singletons. Of the sample, approximately 11% is held by the ten largest clones. These same data were also listed under a study on T cells expressing NK-cell markers. As the second study states: The TCR beta cDNA libraries were made using 5'RACE template switching, a step that added both a universal primer site and unique molecular identifiers. Three sorted T-cell subsets (CD3+CD56+NKG2C+, CD3+CD56+NKG2C- and CD3+CD56-NKG2C+) from about 8 donors had their TCR beta-chain repertoires profiled. Seven of the eight sequenced donors were HCMV-seropositive and one was HCMV-seronegative. In several experiments an anti-gammadeltaTCR antibody was added to restrict sorting to alphabetaTCR-expressing T cells. In five to seven donors, the dominant CD3+CD56+NKG2C+ clonotypes were found to rank among the top 10 CD8+ clonotypes and to make up about 1.0-7.0% of CD8+ T cells. Those dominant clonotypes were again the most abundant among CD3+CD56-NKG2C+ cells in a few donors, at roughly 25-60.1%. Whether the expanded NKG2C-expressing T cell clones were specific for HCMV antigens was left unclear. Randomly selected healthy volunteers, three men and five women, were used as the eight sequenced donors. A commercial ELISA kit detecting HCMV-specific IgG in serum was used to determine HCMV serostatus. Peripheral blood mononuclear cells were isolated from blood by Ficoll density gradient centrifugation. Bulk peripheral blood T-cell repertoires were additionally sequenced from unsorted PBMC for a handful of donors. Priming for cDNA synthesis came from the TCR beta constant segment, and two successive PCR amplification steps followed. The libraries were sequenced on Illumina HiSeq 2000/2500, MiSeq or NextSeq, producing 2 x 150 bp reads. Reads were demultiplexed and grouped by UMI with MIGEC, and clonotypes were assembled and quantified with MiTCR. To exclude erroneous sequences, any TCR cDNA sequence not supported by at least two reads was discarded. The tcR package was used for downstream repertoire analysis, and clonotypes were matched across fractions by CDR3 nucleotide sequence plus V segment. VDJmatch was used to annotate antigen specificity against VDJdb, with one amino acid substitution allowed in CDR3.

The chain joins TRBV20-1 to TRBJ2-1; 8 bases in the middle match TRBD2. Sample: PBMCs from blood, taken on the day of vaccination. The clonotype comes from a man between 50 and 59 years old who received an inactivated influenza vaccine. Donor details come from another sample of the same person, matched by shared clones. The CDR3 protein: CSATLAGVDNEQFF. The nucleotide sequence is TGCAGTGCCACCCTAGCGGGCGTCGACAATGAGCAGTTCTTC.